The TCR beta chain under discussion was sequenced for a study of blood T cell repertoires in COVID-19. Turning to the study itself: Acute and convalescent COVID-19 specimens originated in the United States, Italy and Spain. In each case, the material was cDNA or gDNA derived from T cells, B-cell-depleted T cells, or PBMCs.

How the authors handled the data: Scientists estimated how many nucleated cells there were by amplifying reference gene primers. Generated by immunoSEQ multiplex PCR, the TCRdb table keeps only in-frame clones and is missing some. V, J and clone size were drawn from that table, and D and trimming were deduced from the DNA. The repertoire holds about 170,000 clones, approximately 90% seen once, with roughly 2% in the top ten. Sequenced material: peripheral blood. This receptor was identified in a man aged 50 to 59 who had recovered from COVID-19.

CDR3 bases: TGTGCCAGCAGTTACAAGGCAGCGTCCTACAATGAGCAGTTCTTC. This encodes CASSYKAASYNEQFF. The chain recombines TRBV6-5 with TRBJ2-1; no reliable D call. CDR1 is MNHEY, CDR2 SVGAGI, per germline. The CDR3 sequence is 15 residues long. V lost 2 bases and J lost 1, with 9 bases in between.